This T cell receptor (beta chain) was captured by sequencing in a study of blood T cells in healthy people across ages. Germline loops: CDR1 SEHNR, CDR2 FQNEAQ (reference sequence). This CDR3 has 16 amino acids. About this clonotype itself: Compared with germline, one end of the junction differs, possibly owing to a read error.

It was with a sample-barcoded 5' primer and a J-beta primer mix that a second PCR of roughly 7 to 12 cycles was run. TCRdb re-derived calls from the 5' RACE reads in MiXCR, one entry per CDR3 protein. The table has 1,800,000 or so distinct CDR3 sequences, more than 35% seen once. Sequencing used blood. This chain connects TRBV7-9 to TRBJ2-2; 10 bases map to TRBD1. The clonotype comes from a human donor in good health. The CDR3 protein is CACSTQTGGASGELFF. The CDR3 bases are TGTGCCTGCAGCACACAGACAGGGGGCGCATCCGGGGAGCTGTTTTTT.